The next 21 T cell receptor beta chains were all read from a single sample in a study of OX40 agonist ivuxolimab in advanced cancers. Method: immunoSEQ multiplex PCR; TCRdb's copy keeps in-frame clones and lacks some. The sample comprises some 10,000 clones, 78% of which are singletons, and around a fifth rests with the top ten. Source: CD4+ or CD8+ T cells sorted from blood, taken in a trial of the OX40 agonist ivuxolimab. The source is an adult with an advanced solid tumor such as melanoma, head and neck, liver or kidney cancer.

The CDR3 loop reads CASSLVLVQGHQPQHF. The CDR3 coding sequence is TGTGCCAGCAGCTTAGTATTAGTCCAAGGGCATCAGCCCCAGCATTTT. V usage is TRBV11-2 and J usage is TRBJ1-5; D gene unclear. This CDR3 is 16 amino acids long. Per the germline V gene, CDR1 is SGHAT and CDR2 is FQNNGV. Trimming removed 1 base from V and 5 bases from J, with 15 bases in between.

V usage is TRBV7-6 and J usage is TRBJ1-1, with no clear D. The length of the CDR3 is 14 residues. CDR1 and CDR2 (germline): SGHVS, FNYEAQ. V was shortened by 4 bases and J by 8 bases, with 17 bases between the two germline ends. For the CDR3, the DNA is TGTGCCAGCAGCTCCTACGGCGGTCTAGGAGAAGCTTTCTTT. This gives the protein CASSSYGGLGEAFF.

This clone was seen a few times. The V call is TRBV7-8, the J call TRBJ1-5; 7 positions match TRBD1. Germline assignment: CDR1 SGHVS and CDR2 FQNEAQ. This CDR3 contains 21 residues. Trimming at V came to 2 bases and at J to 2 bases, leaving 21 bases not matched to a gene. This chain's CDR3 is CASSLKGRDRLLSFGNQPQHF. The CDR3 coding sequence is TGTGCCAGCAGCTTAAAAGGACGGGACAGACTACTTAGCTTTGGCAATCAGCCCCAGCATTTT.

The V gene is TRBV2, the J gene TRBJ2-7; D is undetermined. The length of the CDR3 is 13 residues. The germline CDR1 and CDR2 sequences are SNHLY and FYNNEI. V was cut by 3 bases and J by 0 bases, with 6 bases left in between. CDR3 in amino acids: CASSDFSSYEQYF. The CDR3 bases are TGTGCCAGCAGTGATTTTTCCTCCTACGAGCAGTACTTC. The full variable domain, rest sourced from reference TRBV2 and TRBJ2-7, is EPEVTQTPSHQVTQMGQEVILRCVPISNHLYFYWYRQILGQKVEFLVSFYNNEISEKSEIFDDQFSVERPDGSNFTLKIRSTKLEDSAMYFCASSDFSSYEQYFGPGTRLTVT.

This clone occurred a few times. This chain joins TRBV19 and TRBJ2-7, with D unresolved. This CDR3 region has 11 residues. V lost 9 bases and J lost 2, with 8 bases in between. Germline CDR1 and CDR2: LNHDA and SQIVND (reference sequence). CDR3: CASAGPYEQYF. The CDR3 DNA reads TGTGCCAGCGCCGGGCCCTACGAGCAGTACTTC.

CDR3 sequence reads: CASSLTSGVIQTNEQFF. The DNA for the CDR3 is TGTGCCAGCAGCTTAACTAGCGGGGTAATCCAGACTAATGAGCAGTTCTTC. This chain connects TRBV11-1 to TRBJ2-1, with 10 bases identical to TRBD2. Germline-derived CDR1 and CDR2 are SGHAT and FQDESV (reference sequence). The length of the CDR3 is 17 residues. V lost 2 bases and J lost 7; bases outside the gene matches: 11. Complete variable domain (other parts from reference TRBV11-1 and TRBJ2-1): EAEVAQSPRYKITEKSQAVAFWCDPISGHATLYWYRQILGQGPELLVQFQDESVVDDSQLPKDRFSAERLKGVDSTLKIQPAELGDSAMYLCASSLTSGVIQTNEQFFGPGTRLTVL.

The genes are TRBV6-1 and TRBJ1-3, with unresolved D. In germline, CDR1 is MNHNS, CDR2 SASEGT. V was clipped by 1 base and J by 0 bases, with 7 bases between them. The CDR3 is 15 residues long. CDR3 sequence (DNA): TGTGCCAGCAGTGAAGGGCAGTTCTCTGGAAACACCATATATTTT. It encodes CASSEGQFSGNTIYF.

The CDR3 is CASSYLAEPYNEQFF. The CDR3 bases are TGTGCCAGCAGTTACTTAGCGGAGCCCTACAATGAGCAGTTCTTC. The chain carries TRBV6-5 and TRBJ2-1, with TRBD2 as a possible D gene (6 bases). This CDR3 has 15 residues. V gave up 1 base and J gave up 2 bases, with 9 bases separating them. Germline V gene lookup returns CDR1 MNHEY and CDR2 SVGAGI.

Only one count was recorded for this clone. This chain joins TRBV6-1 and TRBJ2-7, with D unclear. Between the trimmed V and J ends, which lost 6 bases and 2 bases, there was a span of 14 bases. There are 14 residues in the CDR3. The germline CDR1 and CDR2 sequences are MNHNS and SASEGT. The CDR3, as DNA: TGTGCCAGCAGAGGACCCGGACCCCCCTACGAGCAGTACTTC. Amino acids: CASRGPGPPYEQYF.

The chain links TRBV4-3 to TRBJ2-1; TRBD2 agrees at 10 bases. The V gene end was trimmed by 0 bases and the J gene end by 4 bases; junction bases not matched to a gene: 3. The CDR3 has 16 residues. CDR1 LGHNA and CDR2 YSLEER come from the germline V gene. CDR3 sequence (DNA): TGCGCCAGCAGCCAAGATACAGCGGGAGGGTACAATGAGCAGTTCTTC. Translating it yields CASSQDTAGGYNEQFF.

The chain recombines TRBV4-2 with TRBJ2-5; tentative D call: TRBD2 (6 bases). Germline CDR1 LGHNA, CDR2 YNFKEQ. CDR3 length: 16 amino acids. V gave up 2 bases and J gave up 4 bases, with 17 bases separating them. The CDR3 coding sequence is TGTGCCAGCAGCCAAACTAGCCTAGCTCCTCGAGAGACCCAGTACTTC. It codes for CASSQTSLAPRETQYF.

This chain links TRBV27 with TRBJ1-5; the D is unclear. Looked up from germline, CDR1 is MNHEY and CDR2 is SMNVEV (reference sequence). V was trimmed by 4 bases and J by 3 bases, leaving 10 bases between them. The CDR3 totals 14 residues. CDR3 coding DNA: TGTGCCAGCAGTTCGACGGTAGACAATCAGCCCCAGCATTTT. Amino acids: CASSSTVDNQPQHF.

This clone appeared a single time. V is TRBV10-2 and J is TRBJ2-1; 9 bases line up with TRBD2. The V and J ends lost 5 bases and 8 bases, in that order; junction bases with no gene match: 16. CDR1 is WSHSY, CDR2 SAAADI, per germline. The CDR3 consists of 17 residues. For the CDR3, the DNA is TGCGCCAGCAGTCTAGGGATTCCGGGACTAGCTTTCGATGAGCAGTTCTTC. Translated: CASSLGIPGLAFDEQFF.

This chain links TRBV28 with TRBJ2-5; 7 bases are shared with TRBD1. The CDR3 sequence is 14 residues long. Germline V lookup: CDR1 MDHEN, CDR2 SYDVKM. Trimming took 5 bases from V and 5 from J; bases not matched to a gene: 8. The CDR3 DNA reads as TGTGCCAGCAGTCCAACCGGGACAGCTGAGACCCAGTACTTC. Encoded protein: CASSPTGTAETQYF.

The rearrangement links TRBV29-1 to TRBJ2-1; no reliable D call. Germline V gene sequence: CDR1 SQVTM, CDR2 ANQGSEA. The CDR3 totals 13 residues. The V and J ends lost 3 bases and 0 bases respectively, with 6 bases between them. CDR3 nucleotide sequence: TGCAGCGTTGACCAGAGCTCCTACAATGAGCAGTTCTTC. It translates to CSVDQSSYNEQFF.

The table lists this clone with a count of one. The chain recombines TRBV6-6 with TRBJ2-7, with D uncertain. CDR3 length: 12 residues. With 3 bases removed from V and 6 bases from J, the gap between germline ends came to 9 bases. Per germline, CDR1 MNHNY and CDR2 SVGAGI (reference sequence). CDR3 sequence (DNA): TGTGCCAGCAGTTATCCGGTTTTCGAGCAGTACTTC. The encoded protein is CASSYPVFEQYF.

Details on this clone: The same CDR3 also results from other DNA sequences found in this sample. The chain couples TRBV5-8 to TRBJ2-1, with 11 bases matching TRBD2. The CDR3 is made up of 15 amino acids. V shed 2 bases and J 4 bases; nucleotides not matched to a gene: 2. Germline CDR1 and CDR2: SGHTS and YDEGEE. CDR3 nucleotide sequence: TGTGCCAGCAGCTTAGGGACTAGCGGTTACAATGAGCAGTTCTTC. Encoded protein: CASSLGTSGYNEQFF.

The chain uses TRBV7-9 and TRBJ2-7; TRBD1 aligns across 8 bases. CDR3 length equals 15 residues. Germline V gene lookup returns CDR1 SEHNR and CDR2 FQNEAQ (reference sequence). V was clipped by 5 bases and J by 1 base; unmatched bases: 7. This CDR3 is CASSPRQGPSYEQYF. The DNA for the CDR3 is TGTGCCAGCAGCCCCCGACAGGGGCCATCCTACGAGCAGTACTTC.

V usage is TRBV14 and J usage is TRBJ2-5; 7 nucleotides align to TRBD1. Germline CDR1 and CDR2: SGHDN and FVKESK. The J segment lost 4 bases and the V segment lost 1 base, leaving 3 bases of the junction unmatched. The CDR3 runs 14 residues. DNA of the CDR3: TGTGCCAGCAGCCAAGGACAGGGTTTAGAGACCCAGTACTTC. This translates into CASSQGQGLETQYF. Looking up the rest from reference TRBV14 and TRBJ2-5 gives the full variable domain: EAGVTQFPSHSVIEKGQTVTLRCDPISGHDNLYWYRRVMGKEIKFLLHFVKESKQDESGMPNNRFLAERTGGTYSTLKVQPAELEDSGVYFCASSQGQGLETQYFGPGTRLLVL.

The rearrangement joins TRBV7-9 to TRBJ2-4, with D perhaps TRBD2 (5 bases). The CDR3 contains 14 residues. Trimming left V 5 bases short and J 9 bases short, with 17 bases between. The germline CDR1 and CDR2 sequences are SEHNR and FQNEAQ (reference sequence). The CDR3: CASSPPGSLSIQYF. In DNA form, the CDR3 reads TGTGCCAGCAGCCCTCCGGGGTCCCTGAGCATTCAGTACTTC.

The chain recombines TRBV9 with TRBJ2-7; no clear D. Germline CDR1 is SGDLS and CDR2 is YYNGEE. CDR3 length equals 13 residues. V lost 2 bases, J lost 6 bases, and 12 bases lay in between. The CDR3 is CASSVGGLFEQYF. CDR3 sequence (DNA): TGTGCCAGCAGCGTGGGTGGATTGTTCGAGCAGTACTTC.